These T cell receptor beta chains were read from a single sample in a study of technical replicates of blood from several donors. Clones were sequenced by immunoSEQ multiplex PCR, and TCRdb holds only the in-frame ones, with some missing. The table includes 79,000 or so clones, approximately 93% detected once. The sequenced sample was T cells isolated from PBMCs. The receptor set was obtained from a human donor in good health. Each CDR3 is given with its conserved first and last residue. D genes are given only for firm matches. Size tells how often a clone was seen (once, few, many) or the class of an expanded clone, and some rows leave it out.

D | size | J | V | DNA | CDR3
- | few | TRBJ1-1 | TRBV2 | TGTGCCAGCAGTGAGTTCTGGGACTCAGCTTTCTTT | CASSEFWDSAFF
- | - | TRBJ2-3 | TRBV27 | TGTGCCAGCAGGATAATCGGGAGCACAGATACGCAGTATTTT | CASRIIGSTDTQYF
- | - | TRBJ2-2 | TRBV27 | TGTGCCACTCCCGCCGGGGAGCTGTTTTTT | CATPAGELFF
TRBD1 | - | TRBJ1-1 | TRBV19 | TGTGCCAGTAGTCCAACCCGGGACAGGGGCTCTGAAGCTTTCTTT | CASSPTRDRGSEAFF
- | - | TRBJ2-3 | TRBV2 | TGTGCCAGCAACCAGCGGACCTTCACAGATACGCAGTATTTT | CASNQRTFTDTQYF
TRBD1 | - | TRBJ1-3 | TRBV28 | TGTGCCAGCAGTCTACCCTACCGGGACAGGGGAAACACCATATATTTT | CASSLPYRDRGNTIYF
- | few | TRBJ2-1 | TRBV7-2 | TGTGCCAGCAGCGAGGTCTACAATGAGCAGTTCTTC | CASSEVYNEQFF
- | - | TRBJ1-2 | TRBV27 | TGTGCCAGCAGTTTATATGGGCTATATGGCTACACCTTC | CASSLYGLYGYTF
- | - | TRBJ2-6 | TRBV19 | TGTGCCAGTAGTATCCCGGGTGCCTTTGGAGCCAACGTCCTGACTTTC | CASSIPGAFGANVLTF
- | - | TRBJ1-1 | TRBV9 | TGTGCCAGCAGCGTACAGAAGAACACTGAAGCTTTCTTT | CASSVQKNTEAFF
TRBD1 | - | TRBJ2-7 | TRBV2 | TGTGCCAGCAGTGTCCTCAAGACAGGGTGGGAATACGAGCAGTACTTC | CASSVLKTGWEYEQYF
- | - | TRBJ1-2 | TRBV30 | TGTGCCTGGAGTGTACCCCGACAGTATGGCTACACCTTC | CAWSVPRQYGYTF
TRBD2 | - | TRBJ2-1 | TRBV5-4 | TGTGCCAGCAGCTGGACCGGGACTAGCAATGAGCAGTTCTTC | CASSWTGTSNEQFF
- | - | TRBJ2-7 | TRBV6-5 | TGTGCCAGCAGTTACTCCAGGGCCAGGACCTACGAGCAGTACTTC | CASSYSRARTYEQYF
- | - | TRBJ2-5 | TRBV5-1 | TGCGCCAGCAGCGGACATCCCCGACAGCAAGAAGAGACCCAGTACTTC | CASSGHPRQQEETQYF
TRBD1 | - | TRBJ2-3 | TRBV10-3 | TGTGCCATCACTTCTCAACGGGACAGGGCTAGCACAGATACGCAGTATTTT | CAITSQRDRASTDTQYF
- | - | TRBJ1-2 | TRBV5-6 | TGTGCCAGCAGCTTGGCAGGGGCAAATGGCTACACCTTC | CASSLAGANGYTF
TRBD2 | - | TRBJ2-3 | TRBV27 | TGTGCCAGCAGCTTGTTCTTAACTATAGCGGGAGGGCCTATTTCCCCAGATACGCAGTATTTT | CASSLFLTIAGGPISPDTQYF
TRBD2 | - | TRBJ2-7 | TRBV19 | TGTGCCAGCAAACTAGCGGGGAGCTCCTACGAGCAGTACTTC | CASKLAGSSYEQYF
TRBD1 | - | TRBJ1-2 | TRBV27 | TGTGCCAGCAGCCGGGACAGGGATCGCGGCTACACCTTC | CASSRDRDRGYTF
- | - | TRBJ1-5 | TRBV6-5 | TGTGCCAGCAGACAGGCCAGCAATCAGCCCCAGCATTTT | CASRQASNQPQHF
- | - | TRBJ2-3 | TRBV7-9 | TGTGCCAGCAGCCCGGAACGGGGCACAGATACGCAGTATTTT | CASSPERGTDTQYF
TRBD2 | - | TRBJ2-7 | TRBV9 | TGTGCCAGCGGGGGACTAGTACCCTACGAGCAGTACTTC | CASGGLVPYEQYF
- | - | TRBJ2-7 | TRBV29-1 | TGCAGCGTTAGCGACTACGAGCAGTACTTC | CSVSDYEQYF
TRBD1 | - | TRBJ1-1 | TRBV4-1 | TGCGCCAGCAGCGAAGGCCTTGGGACAGGGAGGCGAGCTTTCTTT | CASSEGLGTGRRAFF
- | - | TRBJ1-1 | TRBV6-5 | TGTGCCAGCAGTTACTCCGAAGCATTTACTGAAGCTTTCTTT | CASSYSEAFTEAFF
- | - | TRBJ2-3 | TRBV7-3 | TGTGCCAGCAGCGAAGTCGGAGGGTATCTCACAGATACGCAGTATTTT | CASSEVGGYLTDTQYF
- | - | TRBJ2-1 | TRBV7-9 | TGTGCCAGCAATGGCGGGTCTCAAAGGGAGCAGTTCTTC | CASNGGSQREQFF
- | - | TRBJ1-5 | TRBV25-1 | TGTGCCAGCAGTGAAACAGAAGGCAATCAGCCCCAGCATTTT | CASSETEGNQPQHF
TRBD1 | - | TRBJ1-1 | TRBV5-1 | TGCGCCAGCAGCTTGGGGGACAGGGGGACTGAAGCTTTCTTT | CASSLGDRGTEAFF
- | - | TRBJ2-1 | TRBV7-7 | TGTGCTAGCAGCTTCCCCTTCTTTTATTGTTACAATGAGCAGTTCTTC | CASSFPFFYCYNEQFF
- | - | TRBJ2-7 | TRBV10-1 | TGCGCCAGCAGTGAGAATACAGGGAACATCCCCTACGAGCAGTACTTC | CASSENTGNIPYEQYF
- | - | TRBJ2-3 | TRBV6-4 | TGTGCCAGCAGTGTGAGCTCCTTTACAGATACGCAGTATTTT | CASSVSSFTDTQYF
- | once | TRBJ2-7 | TRBV19 | TGTGCCAGTAGTATTGTAACATTCTACGAGCAGTACTTC | CASSIVTFYEQYF
TRBD1 | - | TRBJ2-1 | TRBV6-5 | TGTGCCAGCACCCGGACAGGATTGGAGCGGAATGAGCAGTTCTTC | CASTRTGLERNEQFF
TRBD1 | - | TRBJ2-7 | TRBV9 | TGTGCCAGCAGCGGATCCGGGACAGGGGCCTACGAGCAGTACTTC | CASSGSGTGAYEQYF
TRBD1 | few | TRBJ2-3 | TRBV5-1 | TGCGCCAGCCGGACAGGGACGGGTACAGATACGCAGTATTTT | CASRTGTGTDTQYF
- | - | TRBJ2-2 | TRBV7-2 | TGTGCCAGCAGCTTACTAGCGAGAAAAAACACCGGGGAGCTGTTTTTT | CASSLLARKNTGELFF
- | - | TRBJ2-5 | TRBV5-1 | TGCGCCAGCAGTCTAGGGAGAGTCGAGGAGACCCAGTACTTC | CASSLGRVEETQYF
- | few | TRBJ1-1 | TRBV6-5 | TGTGCCAGCAGTTTTAACGGGGAGCTTGAAGCTTTCTTT | CASSFNGELEAFF
- | - | TRBJ2-1 | TRBV28 | TGTGCCAGCAGCAACTGGGCCACCAGCTCCTACAATGAGCAGTTCTTC | CASSNWATSSYNEQFF
TRBD1 | - | TRBJ1-1 | TRBV7-4 | TGTGCCAGCAGCTTTGGAGGGCCACCGGGACAGGGGAGAACTGAAGCTTTCTTT | CASSFGGPPGQGRTEAFF